The 13 T cell receptor beta chains in this list originate from one sample, sequenced in a study of T cell responses to AZD1222 COVID-19 vaccine (dated by TCRdb to about 2021). Taken with the paper, the label for time point translates to: baseline before first vaccination. Library creation used the immunoSEQ multiplex PCR assay. TCRdb obtained this table from immuneACCESS and retained in-frame rearrangements with V and J assigned. These tables miss some clones; where compared with another copy, unresolved V genes account for less than half of the shortfall, and the remainder is unexplained. This sample has around 130,000 clones in its table, and just under 95% of those were observed once. Of the sample, approximately 7% is held by the ten largest clones. The sequenced sample was peripheral blood, obtained on day 0 of AZD1222 vaccination. The receptors stem from an adult in good health.

V gene TRBV19 combines with J gene TRBJ1-5, with 10 bases that match TRBD1. CDR1 LNHDA and CDR2 SQIVND come from the germline V gene (reference sequence). Trimming removed 6 bases from V and 2 bases from J; junction bases left unmatched: 4. The CDR3 has 15 residues. CDR3 DNA: TGTGCCAGTAGCCTAGGGACAGGGGGCAATCAGCCCCAGCATTTT. Translated: CASSLGTGGNQPQHF.

The genes are TRBV3-1 (or the pseudogene TRBV3-2) and TRBJ1-6; no clear D. The CDR3 loop spans 15 amino acids. In germline, CDR1 is LGHDT, CDR2 YNNKEL (reference sequence). With 2 bases removed from V and 4 bases from J, the gap between germline ends came to 9 bases. The CDR3 loop reads CASSQPTDYNSPLHF. CDR3 in DNA: TGTGCCAGCAGCCAACCGACTGATTATAATTCACCCCTCCACTTT.

CDR3 DNA sequence: TGTGCCAGCAGCTTAGACGGGGGCTCCTACAATGAGCAGTTCTTC. It codes for CASSLDGGSYNEQFF. The J gene is TRBJ2-1, the V gene TRBV7-9, with TRBD2 as a possible D gene (6 bases). V was shortened by 1 base and J by 0 bases, with 7 bases between the two germline ends. The CDR3 length is 15 residues. Germline V CDR1 and CDR2: SEHNR, FQNEAQ (reference sequence).

The chain links TRBV19 to TRBJ1-2; the D is unclear. Germline V CDR1 and CDR2: LNHDA, SQIVND (reference sequence). The CDR3 extends over 15 amino acids. V lost 5 bases and J lost 1, with 14 bases in between. The CDR3 sequence is CASSPGQNHNYGYTF. The CDR3 nucleotides are TGTGCCAGTAGTCCCGGCCAAAATCATAACTATGGCTACACCTTC.

This rearrangement joins TRBV6-1 to TRBJ2-7; TRBD2 is a possible D gene (7 bases). V dropped 3 bases and J dropped 3 bases, with 9 bases sitting between them. The CDR3 has 13 residues. Germline values: CDR1 MNHNS, CDR2 SASEGT. CDR3 DNA sequence: TGTGCCAGCAGTGACGGGGGGCGCTACGAGCAGTACTTC. Translating it yields CASSDGGRYEQYF.

This clone was seen only once. V and J are TRBV7-2 and TRBJ2-7, with D possibly matching TRBD2 (6 bases). The V end lost 5 bases, the J end lost 5 bases, and 13 bases lay between the germline ends. The CDR3 contains 13 residues. Germline CDR1 and CDR2: SGHTA and FQGNSA. The CDR3, as DNA: TGTGCCAGCAGCCCCCAGACTAGGAACGAGCAGTACTTC. Translation gives CASSPQTRNEQYF.

This sequence joins TRBV18 and TRBJ1-1; D is perhaps TRBD1 (5 bases). Trimming cost V 3 bases and J 1 base, with 12 bases left between them. The CDR3 spans 15 residues. Germline CDR1 reads KGHSH; CDR2 reads LQKENI. CDR3 nucleotide sequence: TGTGCCAGCTCACCCTCTCGAGGGACGAACACTGAAGCTTTCTTT. The encoded protein is CASSPSRGTNTEAFF. Complete variable domain (other parts from reference TRBV18 and TRBJ1-1): NAGVMQNPRHLVRRRGQEARLRCSPMKGHSHVYWYRQLPEEGLKFMVYLQKENIIDESGMPKERFSAEFPKEGPSILRIQQVVRGDSAAYFCASSPSRGTNTEAFFGQGTRLTVV.

CDR3 sequence (DNA): TGTGCCAGCAGCTTTTTCAGTGAGACCGGGGAGCTGTTTTTT. Its translation is CASSFFSETGELFF. The chain couples TRBV7-9 to TRBJ2-2; no reliable D call. CDR3 length: 14 residues. V shed 3 bases and J shed 5 bases, with 10 bases lying between them. CDR1 and CDR2 from the germline V gene are SEHNR and FQNEAQ (reference sequence).

This chain links TRBV12-5 with TRBJ2-1; maybe TRBD1 (6 bases). Between the trimmed V and J ends, which lost 6 bases and 2 bases, there was a span of 14 bases. CDR3 length equals 15 residues. CDR1 is LGHNT and CDR2 is FRNRAP in the germline V gene. DNA for the CDR3: TGTGCTAGTGGCATCCGGGACATGGCCTACAATGAGCAGTTCTTC. It yields the protein CASGIRDMAYNEQFF.

The chain combines TRBV6-2 or TRBV6-3 with TRBJ2-1, with TRBD1 as a possible D gene (5 bases). The V end lost 0 bases, the J end lost 3 bases, and 6 bases lay between the germline ends. Germline V gives CDR1 MNHEY, CDR2 SVGEGT. This CDR3 comprises 14 residues. CDR3 nucleotides: TGTGCCAGCAGTTACTCGACAGACTACAATGAGCAGTTCTTC. Translation: CASSYSTDYNEQFF.

The genes are TRBV9 and TRBJ2-1; D may match TRBD1 or TRBD2 (6 bases each). Germline V gives CDR1 SGDLS, CDR2 YYNGEE. Trimming took 0 bases from V and 6 from J, leaving 16 bases between them. The CDR3 contains 16 residues. This chain's CDR3 is CASSVVGGGPGNEQFF. The DNA of the CDR3 is TGTGCCAGCAGCGTAGTAGGTGGGGGGCCGGGCAATGAGCAGTTCTTC.

This sequence joins TRBV9 and TRBJ2-3, with 8 bases fitting TRBD2. Losses at the gene ends were 3 bases for V and 4 bases for J; bases not matched to a gene: 10. Germline CDR1 reads SGDLS; CDR2 reads YYNGEE. This CDR3 comprises 16 residues. The CDR3 sequence: CASSGILAGIPDTQYF. The CDR3 bases are TGTGCCAGCAGCGGAATCCTAGCGGGTATCCCAGATACGCAGTATTTT. Complete variable domain (other parts from reference TRBV9 and TRBJ2-3): DSGVTQTPKHLITATGQRVTLRCSPRSGDLSVYWYQQSLDQGLQFLIQYYNGEERAKGNILERFSAQQFPDLHSELNLSSLELGDSALYFCASSGILAGIPDTQYFGPGTRLTVL.

This rearrangement joins TRBV27 to TRBJ2-1; the D gene is possibly TRBD2 (5 bases). CDR1 is MNHEY and CDR2 is SMNVEV in the germline V gene (reference sequence). V shed 0 bases and J shed 10 bases, with 10 bases lying between them. This CDR3 region has 13 residues. The CDR3 here is CASSLSSGKEQFF. The CDR3 coding sequence is TGTGCCAGCAGTTTATCGTCCGGGAAAGAGCAGTTCTTC.